Reported below is one TCR beta chain. The sample comes from a study of blood T cell repertoires in COVID-19. Followed over time, Seattle patients had been enrolled while infection was active. Clones were read by immunoSEQ multiplex PCR, and TCRdb kept only the in-frame ones, dropping some. Among 140,000 or so clones listed, about 85% were seen once. This receptor was obtained from a woman aged 70-85 years with COVID-19, enrolled during active disease. Sequencing was done on a sample of peripheral blood.

The CDR3 loop is CASSPPGQGSDEQFF. Here the CDR3 DNA reads TGTGCCAGCAGCCCCCCGGGACAGGGGTCAGACGAGCAGTTCTTC. The J gene is TRBJ2-1, the V gene TRBV3-1 (or the pseudogene TRBV3-2), with 10 bases matching TRBD1. J gave up 10 bases and V 4 bases, and 10 bases lay outside the gene matches. Per germline, CDR1 LGHDT and CDR2 YNNKEL (reference sequence). The CDR3 is made up of 15 amino acids.